The rows below give T cell receptor beta chains drawn from one sample of a study of shared clonotypes between healthy human individuals. Repertoires were generated with immunoSEQ multiplex PCR, while TCRdb's copy carries only in-frame clones and drops some. The data show 550,000 to 850,000 clones, 72% seen once. The sample consisted of memory CD4+ T cells sorted from blood. These receptors came from a woman in her thirties in good health. The CDR3 runs from the conserved cysteine through the conserved F or W.

j_call v_call cdr3_aa
TRBJ2-2 TRBV25-1 CASTGTGIGELFF
TRBJ2-3 TRBV27 CASSLSVTSGIAADTQYF
TRBJ2-2 TRBV13 CASSLLKGTNTGELFF
TRBJ1-1 TRBV5-4 CASSPAQGGTEAFF
TRBJ1-1 TRBV29-1 CSVARGTGGTEAFF
TRBJ2-2 TRBV28 CASPLRDTGELFF
TRBJ2-2 TRBV30 CAWAHLGQNTGELFF
TRBJ2-1 TRBV6-6 CASGPRVVDEQFF
TRBJ2-1 TRBV19 CASSQRGGYNEQFF
TRBJ1-5 TRBV6-1 CASSEDAGGNQPQHF
TRBJ1-1 TRBV18 CASSRTSNTEAFF
TRBJ2-2 TRBV30 CAWRLAGGTGELFF
TRBJ1-5 TRBV5-1 CASSPFTGGDQPQHF
TRBJ2-7 TRBV19 CASSMLREPYEQYF
TRBJ2-3 TRBV10-3 CAISEGGGGPQDTQYF
TRBJ2-5 TRBV4-1 CASSQGTGTYKETQYF
TRBJ1-2 TRBV6-1 CASSELEGRGYTF
TRBJ2-7 TRBV28 CASSLAGFEQYF
TRBJ2-1 TRBV7-3 CASSLPTAQDTYNEQFF
TRBJ2-7 TRBV18 CASSPGTSTYEQYF
TRBJ1-2 TRBV5-8 CASSLGAGFTGNYGYTF
TRBJ1-4 TRBV5-1 CASSPTGGVTEKLFF
TRBJ2-5 TRBV2 CASTGTGVVETQYF
TRBJ2-1 TRBV27 CASRTHTVPGTTYNEQFF
TRBJ1-1 TRBV7-3 CASSPNRGPSNTEAFF
TRBJ1-1 TRBV5-5 CASSSRVRNTEAFF
TRBJ2-7 TRBV27 CASRGGVHFYEQYF
TRBJ2-1 TRBV6-6 CASSYETSGNEQFF
TRBJ1-1 TRBV4-2 CASSRIGHLNTEAFF